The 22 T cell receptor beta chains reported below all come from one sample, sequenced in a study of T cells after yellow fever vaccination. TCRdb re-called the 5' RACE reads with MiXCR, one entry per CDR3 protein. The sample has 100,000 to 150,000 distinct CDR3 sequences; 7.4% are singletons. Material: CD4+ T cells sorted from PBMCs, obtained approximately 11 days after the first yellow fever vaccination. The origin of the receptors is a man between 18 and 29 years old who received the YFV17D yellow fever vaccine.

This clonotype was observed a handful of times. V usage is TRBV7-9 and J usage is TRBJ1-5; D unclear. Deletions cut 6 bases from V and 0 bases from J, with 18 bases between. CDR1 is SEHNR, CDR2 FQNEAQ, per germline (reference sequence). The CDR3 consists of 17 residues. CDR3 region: CASSIIYDGASNQPQHF. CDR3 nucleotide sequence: TGTGCCAGCAGTATCATTTACGACGGAGCTAGCAATCAGCCCCAGCATTTT.

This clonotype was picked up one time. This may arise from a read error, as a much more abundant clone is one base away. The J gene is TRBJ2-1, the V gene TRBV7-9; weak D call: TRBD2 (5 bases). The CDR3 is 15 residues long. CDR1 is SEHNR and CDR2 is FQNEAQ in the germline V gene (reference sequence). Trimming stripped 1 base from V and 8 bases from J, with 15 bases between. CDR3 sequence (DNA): TGTGCCAGCAGCTTAGGCGGGTCCTTTTACGATGAGCAGTTCTTC. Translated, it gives CASSLGGSFYDEQFF.

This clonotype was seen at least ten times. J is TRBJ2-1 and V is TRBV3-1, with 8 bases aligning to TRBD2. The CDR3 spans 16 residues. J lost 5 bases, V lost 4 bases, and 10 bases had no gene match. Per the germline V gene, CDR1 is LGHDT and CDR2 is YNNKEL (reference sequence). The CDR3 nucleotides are TGTGCCAGCAGCCCCCATACTAGCGGAAAAGACAATGAGCAGTTCTTC. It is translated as CASSPHTSGKDNEQFF.

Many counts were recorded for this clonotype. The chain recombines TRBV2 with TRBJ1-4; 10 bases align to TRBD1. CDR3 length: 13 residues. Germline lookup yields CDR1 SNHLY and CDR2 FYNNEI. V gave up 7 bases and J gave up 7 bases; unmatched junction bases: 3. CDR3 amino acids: CASIGTGVEKLFF. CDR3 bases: TGTGCCAGCATCGGGACAGGGGTTGAAAAACTGTTTTTT. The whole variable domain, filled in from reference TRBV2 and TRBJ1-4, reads EPEVTQTPSHQVTQMGQEVILRCVPISNHLYFYWYRQILGQKVEFLVSFYNNEISEKSEIFDDQFSVERPDGSNFTLKIRSTKLEDSAMYFCASIGTGVEKLFFGSGTQLSVL.

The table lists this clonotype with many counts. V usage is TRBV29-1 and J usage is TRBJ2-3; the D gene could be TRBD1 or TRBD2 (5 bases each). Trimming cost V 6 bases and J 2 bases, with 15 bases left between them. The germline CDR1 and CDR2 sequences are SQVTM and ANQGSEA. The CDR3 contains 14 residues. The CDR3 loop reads CSVRILGVTDTQYF. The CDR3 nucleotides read TGCAGCGTACGCATCCTGGGGGTCACAGATACGCAGTATTTT.

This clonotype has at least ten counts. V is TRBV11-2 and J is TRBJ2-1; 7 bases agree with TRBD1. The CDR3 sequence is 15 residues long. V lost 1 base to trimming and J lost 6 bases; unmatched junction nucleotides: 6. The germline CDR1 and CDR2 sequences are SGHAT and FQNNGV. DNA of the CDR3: TGTGCCAGCAGCTTAGGGTGGACAGGTATCAATGAGCAGTTCTTC. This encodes CASSLGWTGINEQFF.

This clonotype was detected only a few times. CDR3 amino acids: CASRSADGSPLHF. CDR3 nucleotides: TGTGCCAGCAGATCGGCTGATGGTTCACCCCTCCACTTT. This chain links TRBV7-2 with TRBJ1-6; D is unclear. V was shortened by 6 bases and J by 9 bases, with 12 bases between the two germline ends. The CDR3 runs 13 residues. Germline V gene lookup returns CDR1 SGHTA and CDR2 FQGNSA.

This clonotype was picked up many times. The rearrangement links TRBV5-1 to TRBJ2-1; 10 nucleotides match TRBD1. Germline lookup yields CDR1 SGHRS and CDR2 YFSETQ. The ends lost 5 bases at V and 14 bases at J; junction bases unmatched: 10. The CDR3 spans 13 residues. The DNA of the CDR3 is TGCGCCAGCAGTCCCGGGACAGGGGCCTTCAAGTTCTTC. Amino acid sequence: CASSPGTGAFKFF.

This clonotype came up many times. CDR3 coding DNA: TGTGCCAGCAGCTTCTCCCCTAAAGAGACCCAGTACTTC. Amino acid sequence: CASSFSPKETQYF. The rearrangement uses TRBV5-6 and TRBJ2-5; D unresolved. V was clipped by 2 bases and J by 3 bases, with 8 bases between them. Germline assignment: CDR1 SGHDT and CDR2 YYEEEE. The length of the CDR3 is 13 residues.

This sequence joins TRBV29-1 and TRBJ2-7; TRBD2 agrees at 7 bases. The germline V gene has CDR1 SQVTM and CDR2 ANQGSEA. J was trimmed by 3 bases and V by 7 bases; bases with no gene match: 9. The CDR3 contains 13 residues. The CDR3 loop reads CSAPGGGVYEQYV. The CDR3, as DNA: TGCAGCGCCCCTGGGGGGGGGGTCTACGAGCAGTACGTC.

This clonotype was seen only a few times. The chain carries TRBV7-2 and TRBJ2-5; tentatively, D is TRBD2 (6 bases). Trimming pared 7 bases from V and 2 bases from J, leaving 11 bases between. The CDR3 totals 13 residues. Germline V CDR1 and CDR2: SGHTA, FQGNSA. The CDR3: CASTPGVQETQYF. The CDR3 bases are TGTGCCAGCACCCCGGGAGTGCAAGAGACCCAGTACTTC.

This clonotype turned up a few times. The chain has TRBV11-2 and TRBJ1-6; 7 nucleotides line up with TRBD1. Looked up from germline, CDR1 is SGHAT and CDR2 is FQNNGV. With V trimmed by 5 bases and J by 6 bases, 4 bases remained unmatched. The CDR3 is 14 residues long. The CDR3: CASSNRQGNSPLHF. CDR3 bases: TGTGCCAGCAGCAACCGACAGGGTAATTCACCCCTCCACTTT.

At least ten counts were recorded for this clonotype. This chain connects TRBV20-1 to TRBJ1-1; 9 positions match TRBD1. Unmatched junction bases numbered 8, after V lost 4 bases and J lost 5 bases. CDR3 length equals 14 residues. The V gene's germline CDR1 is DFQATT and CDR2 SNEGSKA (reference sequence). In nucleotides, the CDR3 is TGCAGTGCTAAATTAACAGGGGGCGGAACTGAAGCTTTCTTT. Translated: CSAKLTGGGTEAFF.

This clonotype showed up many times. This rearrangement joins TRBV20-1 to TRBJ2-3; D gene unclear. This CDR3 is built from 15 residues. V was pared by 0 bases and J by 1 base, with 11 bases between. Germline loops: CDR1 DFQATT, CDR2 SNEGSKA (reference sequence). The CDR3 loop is CSARDPFTRTDTQYF. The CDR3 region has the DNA TGCAGTGCTAGAGATCCCTTTACCCGCACAGATACGCAGTATTTT.

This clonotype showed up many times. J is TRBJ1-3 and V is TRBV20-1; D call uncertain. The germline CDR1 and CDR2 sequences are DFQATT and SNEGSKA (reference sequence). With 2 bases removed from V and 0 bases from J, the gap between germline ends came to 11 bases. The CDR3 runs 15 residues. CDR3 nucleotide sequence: TGCAGTGCTAGAATCTTGGAGGGCTCTGGAAACACCATATATTTT. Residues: CSARILEGSGNTIYF.

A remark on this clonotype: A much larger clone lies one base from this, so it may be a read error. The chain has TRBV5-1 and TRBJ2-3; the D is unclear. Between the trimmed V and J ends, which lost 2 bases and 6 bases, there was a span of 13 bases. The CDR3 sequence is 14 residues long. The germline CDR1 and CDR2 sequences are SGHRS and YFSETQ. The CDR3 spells CASSFISSNDTQYF. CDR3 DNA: TGCGCCAGCAGCTTTATCTCTTCGAATGATACGCAGTATTTT.

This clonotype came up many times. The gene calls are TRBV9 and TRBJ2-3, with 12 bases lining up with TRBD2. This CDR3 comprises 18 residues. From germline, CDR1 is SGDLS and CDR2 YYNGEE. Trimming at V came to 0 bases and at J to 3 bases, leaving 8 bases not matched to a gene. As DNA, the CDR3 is TGTGCCAGCAGCGTAGGACTAGCGGGGGCCCGGGGAACAGATACGCAGTATTTT. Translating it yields CASSVGLAGARGTDTQYF.

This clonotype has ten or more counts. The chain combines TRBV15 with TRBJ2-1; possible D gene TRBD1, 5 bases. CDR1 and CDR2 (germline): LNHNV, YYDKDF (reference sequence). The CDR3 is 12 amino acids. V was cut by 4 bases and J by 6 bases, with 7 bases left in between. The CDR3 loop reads CATSIRGNEQFF. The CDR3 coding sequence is TGTGCCACCAGCATAAGGGGCAATGAGCAGTTCTTC.

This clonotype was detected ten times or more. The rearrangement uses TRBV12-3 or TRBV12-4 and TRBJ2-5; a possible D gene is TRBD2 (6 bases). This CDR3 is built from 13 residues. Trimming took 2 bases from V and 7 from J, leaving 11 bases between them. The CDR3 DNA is TGTGCCAGCAGTTTACTTTTGGGGGGGACCCAGTACTTC. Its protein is CASSLLLGGTQYF.

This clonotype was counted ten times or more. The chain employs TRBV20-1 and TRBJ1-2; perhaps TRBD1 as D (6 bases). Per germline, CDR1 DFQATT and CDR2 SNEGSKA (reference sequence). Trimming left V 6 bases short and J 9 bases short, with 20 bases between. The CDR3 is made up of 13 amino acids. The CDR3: CSAPQRQDESYTF. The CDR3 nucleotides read TGCAGTGCCCCTCAGCGACAGGACGAAAGCTACACCTTC.

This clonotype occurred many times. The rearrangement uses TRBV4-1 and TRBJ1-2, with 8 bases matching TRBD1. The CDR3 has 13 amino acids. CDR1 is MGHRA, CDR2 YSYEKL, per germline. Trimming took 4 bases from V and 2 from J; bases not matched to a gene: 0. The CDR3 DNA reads TGCGCCAGCAGCCGACAGGGGAACTATGGCTACACCTTC. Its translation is CASSRQGNYGYTF.

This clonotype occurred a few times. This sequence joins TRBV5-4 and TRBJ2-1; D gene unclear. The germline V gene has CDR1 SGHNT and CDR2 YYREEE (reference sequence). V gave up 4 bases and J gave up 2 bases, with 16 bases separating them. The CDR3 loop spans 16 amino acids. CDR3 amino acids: CASSQTKGSTYNEQFF. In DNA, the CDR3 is TGTGCCAGCAGCCAGACGAAGGGAAGTACCTACAATGAGCAGTTCTTC. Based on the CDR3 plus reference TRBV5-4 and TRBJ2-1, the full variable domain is ETGVTQSPTHLIKTRGQQVTLRCSSQSGHNTVSWYQQALGQGPQFIFQYYREEENGRGNFPPRFSGLQFPNYSSELNVNALELDDSALYLCASSQTKGSTYNEQFFGPGTRLTVL.